Listed below are T cell receptor beta chains from one sample, sequenced in a study of identical twins. Using its own MiXCR run on the 5' RACE reads, TCRdb lists one record per CDR3 protein. The table has roughly 480,000 distinct CDR3 sequences, roughly 24% seen once. These data were likewise used in another study, on T cells expressing NK-cell markers.

The source material was CD4+ T cells sorted from blood. Receptor source: a woman aged 18 to 35 in good health. Both conserved end residues are part of each CDR3. D genes are given only for firm matches. Clone size appears in some rows only: once, few, many, or a class for an expanded clone.

J: TRBJ2-1; D: TRBD2; size: NA; V: TRBV2; DNA: TGTGCCAGCAGTGAGGGACTAGCGGGAGTTGGGGGTGAGCAGTTCTTC; CDR3: CASSEGLAGVGGEQFF
J: TRBJ2-1; D: TRBD2; size: NA; V: TRBV7-9; DNA: TGTGCCAGCAGCTTAGGAACGGCGGGAGTTGCTGAGCAGTTCTTC; CDR3: CASSLGTAGVAEQFF
J: TRBJ2-3; D: NA; size: NA; V: TRBV20-1; DNA: TGCAGTGCTAGTTCGACAAGACGGGAAGATACGCAGTATTTT; CDR3: CSASSTRREDTQYF
J: TRBJ2-1; D: TRBD2; size: few; V: TRBV15; DNA: TGTGCCACCAGCAGAGATACGGGAGGGCCATACAATGAGCAGTTCTTC; CDR3: CATSRDTGGPYNEQFF
J: TRBJ2-1; D: NA; size: few; V: TRBV10-3; DNA: TGTGCCATCAGTGAGGCCTCCGCCGTTCTGCATGAGCAGTTCTTC; CDR3: CAISEASAVLHEQFF
J: TRBJ2-1; D: TRBD2; size: NA; V: TRBV7-9; DNA: TGTGCCAGTGAGAGTCGTAGCGGGTACAATGAGCAGTTCTTC; CDR3: CASESRSGYNEQFF
J: TRBJ1-2; D: NA; size: NA; V: TRBV10-3; DNA: TGTGCCATCAACCCGGGACTGACTAACTATGGCTACACCTTC; CDR3: CAINPGLTNYGYTF
J: TRBJ2-3; D: NA; size: many; V: TRBV4-2; DNA: TGTGCCAGCAGCCTAACGACTATAGCGAGGTACGAAACAGATACGCAGTATTTT; CDR3: CASSLTTIARYETDTQYF
J: TRBJ2-1; D: TRBD2; size: NA; V: TRBV20-1; DNA: TGCAGTGCCGCCTTGACTAGCGGGAGGGTGGATGAGCAGTTCTTC; CDR3: CSAALTSGRVDEQFF
J: TRBJ1-2; D: NA; size: NA; V: TRBV7-9; DNA: TGTGCCAGCAGTTCCGAATTCTATGACAGGATACGCGAAGGCTACACCTTC; CDR3: CASSSEFYDRIREGYTF
J: TRBJ2-2; D: NA; size: NA; V: TRBV20-1; DNA: TGCAGTGCTACGGTACAGCAGAACACCGGGGAGCTGTTTTTT; CDR3: CSATVQQNTGELFF
J: TRBJ2-2; D: NA; size: NA; V: TRBV5-1; DNA: TGCGCCAGCAGCCCGGAGACTGCGTTGAACACCGGGGAGCTGTTTTTT; CDR3: CASSPETALNTGELFF
J: TRBJ2-7; D: NA; size: NA; V: TRBV10-1; DNA: TGCGCCAGCAGTGCGGACTTTAACTACGAGCAGTACTTC; CDR3: CASSADFNYEQYF
J: TRBJ2-3; D: TRBD1; size: few; V: TRBV29-1; DNA: TGCAGCGTTGCGCCTACAGGGGTAGTAACAGATACGCAGTATTTT; CDR3: CSVAPTGVVTDTQYF
J: TRBJ1-3; D: NA; size: NA; V: TRBV7-2; DNA: TGTGCCAGCAGCCTGTACAAGGGCACCATATATTTT; CDR3: CASSLYKGTIYF
J: TRBJ1-1; D: TRBD1; size: many; V: TRBV7-6; DNA: TGTGCCAGCAGCTCGAGGGGACAGGGTTTTGCTGAAGCTTTCTTT; CDR3: CASSSRGQGFAEAFF
J: TRBJ2-3; D: NA; size: few; V: TRBV5-6; DNA: TGTGCCAGCAGCTTGCTTCGAGGGGGTCTGACAGATACGCAGTATTTT; CDR3: CASSLLRGGLTDTQYF
J: TRBJ1-4; D: NA; size: NA; V: TRBV15; DNA: TGTGCCACCAGCGAGGGGTATTCTAATGAAAAACTGTTTTTT; CDR3: CATSEGYSNEKLFF
J: TRBJ2-5; D: NA; size: few; V: TRBV18; DNA: TGTGCCAGCTCACCAAGAAGCCGAGAGACCCAGTACTTC; CDR3: CASSPRSRETQYF